These 8 T cell receptor beta chains originate from one sample sequenced in a study of monozygotic twins with inflammatory bowel disease. One entry per CDR3 protein, without DNA, is what TCRdb gives after re-calling the 5' RACE reads. This table lists around 380,000 distinct CDR3 sequences. Sequencing was done on a sample of blood. These receptors were collected from a human donor with ulcerative colitis or Crohn's disease, or a healthy co-twin of an affected twin (not recorded which).

The chain is built from TRBV5-1 and TRBJ2-7; the D call of TRBD1 rests on TCRdb alone, since no DNA is present to check it. This CDR3 comprises 15 residues. Per the germline V gene, CDR1 is SGHRS and CDR2 is YFSETQ. Here the CDR3 reads CASSPPGGGQRSQYF.

The CDR3 region is CASSQGTRTDTQYF. This chain joins TRBV3-1 and TRBJ2-3. Germline lookup yields CDR1 LGHDT and CDR2 YNNKEL (reference sequence). The length of the CDR3 is 14 residues.

This chain uses TRBV6-5 with TRBJ1-3; TCRdb reports TRBD1, a call that lacks DNA to check it against. The germline gives CDR1 MNHEY, CDR2 SVGAGI. This CDR3 is 16 amino acids long. The CDR3 sequence: CASSYMGGQGLSTIYF.

This chain links TRBV10-3 with TRBJ2-2; checking the TCRdb D call of TRBD2 is not possible without DNA. Per the germline V gene, CDR1 is ENHRY and CDR2 is SYGVKD. CDR3 length: 15 residues. Here the CDR3 reads CAISTSGSSGGELFF.

J is TRBJ1-1 and V is TRBV9; TCRdb returns TRBD1, unconfirmable since there is no DNA. The germline CDR1 and CDR2 sequences are SGDLS and YYNGEE. There are 13 residues in the CDR3. The CDR3 reads CASSGTGSAEAFF.

The chain links TRBV5-1 to TRBJ2-3. CDR3 length: 13 residues. Looked up from germline, CDR1 is SGHRS and CDR2 is YFSETQ. The CDR3 sequence: CASSLGGPDTQYF.

V and J are TRBV7-3 and TRBJ1-6. The CDR3 extends over 15 amino acids. The germline V gene has CDR1 SGHTA and CDR2 FQGTGA. CDR3 protein: CASSLTSGGDSPLHF.

V is TRBV29-1 and J is TRBJ2-2; TCRdb calls TRBD2, which cannot be checked without DNA. Germline V gene data show CDR1 as SQVTM and CDR2 as ANQGSEA. This CDR3 is built from 13 residues. The CDR3: CSGRRTKTGELFF.